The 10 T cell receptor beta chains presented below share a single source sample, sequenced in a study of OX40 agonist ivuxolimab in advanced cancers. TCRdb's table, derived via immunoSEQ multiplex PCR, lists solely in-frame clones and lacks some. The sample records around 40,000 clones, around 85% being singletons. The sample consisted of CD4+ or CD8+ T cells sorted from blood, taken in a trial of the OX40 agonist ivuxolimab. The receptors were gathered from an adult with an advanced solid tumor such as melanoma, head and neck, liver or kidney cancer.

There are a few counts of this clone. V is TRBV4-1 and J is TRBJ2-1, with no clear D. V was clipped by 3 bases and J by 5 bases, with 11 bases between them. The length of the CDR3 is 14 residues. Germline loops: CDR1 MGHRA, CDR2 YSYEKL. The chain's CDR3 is CASSHPLVDNEQFF. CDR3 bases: TGCGCCAGCAGCCACCCGTTAGTTGACAATGAGCAGTTCTTC.

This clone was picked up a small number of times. The CDR3: CATSPGGGHGNSPLHF. The CDR3 DNA is TGTGCCACCAGCCCCGGCGGGGGACACGGGAATTCACCCCTCCACTTT. The V and J genes are TRBV15 and TRBJ1-6, with TRBD1 as a possible D gene (6 bases). The CDR3 length is 16 residues. Trimming removed 5 bases from V and 7 bases from J, with 18 bases in between. Germline V gene lookup returns CDR1 LNHNV and CDR2 YYDKDF (reference sequence).

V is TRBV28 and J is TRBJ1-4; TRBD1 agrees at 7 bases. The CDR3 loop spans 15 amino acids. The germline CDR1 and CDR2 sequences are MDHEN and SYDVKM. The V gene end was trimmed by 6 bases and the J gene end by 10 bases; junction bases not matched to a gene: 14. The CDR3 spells CASSLAQTGHRKLFF. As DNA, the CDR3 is TGTGCCAGCAGCCTGGCCCAGACAGGGCACCGAAAACTGTTTTTT.

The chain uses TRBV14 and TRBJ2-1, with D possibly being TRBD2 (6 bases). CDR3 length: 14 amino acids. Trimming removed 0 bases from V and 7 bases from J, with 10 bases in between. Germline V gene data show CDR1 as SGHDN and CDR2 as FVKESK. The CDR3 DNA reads TGTGCCAGCAGCCAAGATGCGGGGAGGAATGAGCAGTTCTTC. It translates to CASSQDAGRNEQFF.

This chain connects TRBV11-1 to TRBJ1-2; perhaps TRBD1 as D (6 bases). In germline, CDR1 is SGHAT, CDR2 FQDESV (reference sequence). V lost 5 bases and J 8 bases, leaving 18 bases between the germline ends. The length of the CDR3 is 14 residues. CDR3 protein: CASSRSLQGQGYTF. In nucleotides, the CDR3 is TGTGCCAGCAGCCGAAGCCTTCAGGGGCAGGGCTACACCTTC.

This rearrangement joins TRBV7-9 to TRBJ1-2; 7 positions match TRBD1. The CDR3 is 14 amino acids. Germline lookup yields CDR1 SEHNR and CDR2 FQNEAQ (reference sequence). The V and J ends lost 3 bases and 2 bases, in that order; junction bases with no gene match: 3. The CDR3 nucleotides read TGTGCCAGCAGCTTCGCACAGGGGAACTATGGCTACACCTTC. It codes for CASSFAQGNYGYTF. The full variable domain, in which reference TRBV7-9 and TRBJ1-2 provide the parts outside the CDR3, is DTGVSQNPRHKITKRGQNVTFRCDPISEHNRLYWYRQTLGQGPEFLTYFQNEAQLEKSRLLSDRFSAERPKGSFSTLEIQRTEQGDSAMYLCASSFAQGNYGYTFGSGTRLTVV.

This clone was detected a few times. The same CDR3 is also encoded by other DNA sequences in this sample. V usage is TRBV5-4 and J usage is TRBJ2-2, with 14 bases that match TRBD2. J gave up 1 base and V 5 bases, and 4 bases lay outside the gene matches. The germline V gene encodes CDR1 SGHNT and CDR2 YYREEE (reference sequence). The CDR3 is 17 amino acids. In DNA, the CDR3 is TGTGCCAGCAGACCAGGACTAGCGGGGGGGAACACCGGGGAGCTGTTTTTT. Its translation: CASRPGLAGGNTGELFF.

The CDR3 sequence: CASSLTGVGYTF. The CDR3, as DNA: TGTGCCAGTAGTTTGACAGGAGTCGGCTACACCTTC. This chain joins TRBV19 and TRBJ1-2; perhaps TRBD1 as D (6 bases). Trimming removed 5 bases at V and 8 bases at J, with 12 bases between. CDR3 length: 12 residues. The germline V gene encodes CDR1 LNHDA and CDR2 SQIVND (reference sequence).

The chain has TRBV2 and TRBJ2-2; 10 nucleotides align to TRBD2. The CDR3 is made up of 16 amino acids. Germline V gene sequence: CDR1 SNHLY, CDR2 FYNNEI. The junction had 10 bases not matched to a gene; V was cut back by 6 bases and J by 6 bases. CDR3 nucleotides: TGTGCCAGCAGAGCGGGAGGGCCTTTCGGGCCCGGGGAGCTGTTTTTT. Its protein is CASRAGGPFGPGELFF.

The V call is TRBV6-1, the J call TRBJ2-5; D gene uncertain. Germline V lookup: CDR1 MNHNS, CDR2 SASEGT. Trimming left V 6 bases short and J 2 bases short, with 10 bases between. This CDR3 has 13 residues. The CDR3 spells CASSLIPQETQYF. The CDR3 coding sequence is TGTGCCAGCAGCCTGATCCCTCAAGAGACCCAGTACTTC.